A single T cell receptor (beta chain) is shown here with its context. Its target is unknown. The data are from a study of cytomegalovirus exposure and HLA in healthy donors. Study summary: Among the approximately 410 genotyped donors, 70% to 90% were placed in the Caucasian-associated ancestry cluster. Study-level findings and limits: Sequence variants that were highly shared formed a cluster that was likely a sequencing artifact.

The PCR used 60 Vbeta and 13 Jbeta primers. Assay: immunoSEQ multiplex PCR; the TCRdb copy retains only in-frame clones and omits some. Of about 130,000 clones in the sample, 75% to 90% were seen once. V gave up 3 bases and J gave up 14 bases, with 16 bases separating them. The CDR3 runs 13 residues. Germline V gene sequence: CDR1 MNHNY, CDR2 SVGAGI (reference sequence). V usage is TRBV6-6 and J usage is TRBJ1-4; D call uncertain. Sequencing was carried out using PBMCs. This TCR came from a man between 35 and 55 years old in good health and CMV-seronegative. The DNA of the CDR3 is TGTGCCAGCAGTTATGGAAGCGGGGTAGGGCTGTTTTTT. Protein sequence: CASSYGSGVGLFF.